This is a list of T cell receptor beta chains from one sample in a study of T cell responses to AZD1222 COVID-19 vaccine. The assay was immunoSEQ multiplex PCR, and TCRdb's table has in-frame clones only and misses some. The sample shows under 200,000 clones, 91% of them seen only once. Sequencing was performed on peripheral blood, taken on day 0 of AZD1222 vaccination. All receptors come from an adult in good health. Both conserved end residues are part of each CDR3. A D gene is named only where the DNA matches it firmly. Size is stated for part of the rows, as once, few or many counts, or as a class when the clone is expanded.

J gene,clone size,V gene,D gene,CDR3 protein,CDR3 DNA
TRBJ2-5,.,TRBV19,TRBD2,CASSPGTSGSRETQYF,TGTGCCAGTAGTCCAGGTACTAGCGGGAGTCGAGAGACCCAGTACTTC
TRBJ2-5,.,TRBV30,TRBD1,CAWSLQGAKTQYF,TGTGCCTGGAGTCTCCAGGGGGCGAAGACCCAGTACTTC
TRBJ1-2,.,TRBV29-1,.,CSVVTGGGYTF,TGCAGCGTCGTCACTGGGGGCGGCTACACCTTC
TRBJ1-5,.,TRBV5-4,.,CASSLGGNSNQPQHF,TGTGCCAGCAGCTTGGGGGGGAATAGCAATCAGCCCCAGCATTTT
TRBJ1-3,.,TRBV6-5,.,CASSYSNGGSGNTIYF,TGTGCCAGCAGTTACTCGAACGGGGGGTCTGGAAACACCATATATTTT
TRBJ1-5,.,TRBV6-5,.,CASRQGLNQPQHF,TGTGCCAGCAGACAGGGCCTCAATCAGCCCCAGCATTTT
TRBJ1-1,.,TRBV24-1,.,CATSDRPNTEAFF,TGTGCCACCAGTGATAGACCGAACACTGAAGCTTTCTTT
TRBJ2-5,.,TRBV4-3,.,CASSQKGETQYF,TGCGCCAGCAGCCAAAAGGGAGAGACCCAGTACTTC
TRBJ2-5,.,TRBV14,TRBD2,CASSPPEATSGSQQETQYF,TGTGCCAGCAGCCCACCGGAGGCGACTAGCGGGTCGCAACAAGAGACCCAGTACTTC
TRBJ1-2,.,TRBV6-6,TRBD1,CASSQTGGNGYTF,TGTGCCAGCAGTCAGACAGGGGGAAATGGCTACACCTTC
TRBJ2-3,.,TRBV9,.,CASSAGTDTQYF,TGTGCCAGCAGCGCGGGCACAGATACGCAGTATTTT
TRBJ1-1,.,TRBV12-3/TRBV12-4,.,CASSRTAERAFF,TGTGCCAGCAGTCGGACAGCGGAGCGAGCTTTCTTT
TRBJ1-5,.,TRBV24-1,.,CATSGGVQPQHF,TGTGCCACCAGTGGCGGTGTCCAGCCCCAGCATTTT
TRBJ2-1,.,TRBV6-6,TRBD2,CASIGTSGGNEQFF,TGTGCCAGCATCGGGACTAGCGGGGGCAATGAGCAGTTCTTC
TRBJ2-7,.,TRBV5-6,TRBD1,CASSPGTGLTYEQYF,TGTGCCAGCAGCCCGGGGACAGGGTTAACCTACGAGCAGTACTTC
TRBJ2-2,.,TRBV19,.,CASSIGGVPSPGELFF,TGTGCCAGTAGTATAGGAGGGGTACCCAGTCCCGGGGAGCTGTTTTTT
TRBJ1-5,.,TRBV28,TRBD1,CASRTGGAGNQPQHF,TGTGCCAGCAGGACAGGGGGGGCGGGCAATCAGCCCCAGCATTTT
TRBJ2-2,once,TRBV19,.,CASSMAVTGELFF,TGTGCCAGTAGTATGGCAGTCACCGGGGAGCTGTTTTTT
TRBJ2-1,.,TRBV4-3,.,CASSQRSLPQQGEQFF,TGCGCCAGCAGCCAAAGATCCCTACCCCAGCAGGGTGAGCAGTTCTTC
TRBJ1-1,.,TRBV3-1/TRBV3-2,.,CASSQSDGNTEAFF,TGTGCCAGCAGCCAATCGGACGGGAACACTGAAGCTTTCTTT
TRBJ1-2,.,TRBV25-1,.,CASSVDTSYGYTF,TGTGCCAGCAGTGTGGACACCTCATATGGCTACACCTTC
TRBJ2-2,.,TRBV7-2,TRBD2,CASSPGLAGGLNTGELFF,TGTGCCAGCAGTCCCGGACTAGCGGGGGGCCTTAACACCGGGGAGCTGTTTTTT
TRBJ1-6,.,TRBV7-2,.,CASSPLNPRNSPLHF,TGTGCCAGCAGCCCCCTCAACCCCCGCAATTCACCCCTCCACTTT
TRBJ2-1,.,TRBV4-3,TRBD2,CASSQDRLAGGLYNEQFF,TGCGCCAGCAGCCAAGACCGGCTAGCGGGGGGTCTATACAATGAGCAGTTCTTC
TRBJ1-3,.,TRBV27,TRBD1,CASSLGQGTGNTIYF,TGTGCCAGCAGTCTGGGACAGGGAACTGGAAACACCATATATTTT
TRBJ2-7,.,TRBV28,.,CASSLFFKGGALDEQYF,TGTGCCAGCAGTTTATTTTTCAAGGGGGGGGCTTTGGACGAGCAGTACTTC
TRBJ2-1,.,TRBV7-2,TRBD2,CASSSQAGIHNEQFF,TGTGCCAGCAGCTCCCAAGCGGGGATACACAATGAGCAGTTCTTC
TRBJ1-1,.,TRBV4-1,.,CASSQVGTFWNEAFF,TGCGCCAGCAGCCAAGTAGGGACCTTTTGGAATGAAGCTTTCTTT
TRBJ2-3,.,TRBV7-2,TRBD1,CASSLVPGQRTDTQYF,TGTGCCAGCAGCTTAGTTCCGGGACAGCGCACAGATACGCAGTATTTT
TRBJ2-7,.,TRBV20-1,.,CSASLYEQYF,TGCAGTGCTTCCCTCTACGAGCAGTACTTC
TRBJ1-1,once,TRBV10-1,.,CASSESRLNTEAFF,TGCGCCAGCAGTGAGTCGAGGCTGAACACTGAAGCTTTCTTT
TRBJ2-5,.,TRBV7-2,.,CASSRGTGDGETQYF,TGTGCCAGCAGCAGGGGGACGGGCGACGGGGAGACCCAGTACTTC
TRBJ1-1,.,TRBV11-2,TRBD1,CASSEGGGYTEAFF,TGTGCCAGCAGCGAAGGGGGCGGGTACACTGAAGCTTTCTTT
TRBJ2-5,.,TRBV24-1,TRBD2,CATSVPGGETQYF,TGTGCCACCAGTGTCCCGGGGGGGGAGACCCAGTACTTC
TRBJ1-1,once,TRBV7-8,TRBD1,CASSWTGRGLNTEAFF,TGTGCCAGCAGCTGGACAGGACGAGGGTTGAACACTGAAGCTTTCTTT
TRBJ1-1,once,TRBV12-3/TRBV12-4,.,CASSMDLAEAFF,TGTGCCAGCAGCATGGACCTCGCTGAAGCTTTCTTT
TRBJ1-3,once,TRBV4-3,TRBD1,CASSQDSQGASGNTIYF,TGCGCCAGCAGCCAAGATTCCCAGGGGGCGTCGGGAAACACCATATATTTT
TRBJ1-6,.,TRBV7-2,TRBD1,CASSRRTGFDNSPLHF,TGTGCCAGCAGCCGCAGGACAGGGTTTGACAATTCACCCCTCCACTTT
TRBJ1-4,.,TRBV15,.,CATSRDVDTPRANEKLFF,TGTGCCACCAGCAGAGATGTCGACACCCCGAGGGCTAATGAAAAACTGTTTTTT
TRBJ2-3,.,TRBV6-5,.,CASRYASSASTDTQYF,TGTGCCAGCAGATACGCTAGCAGTGCTAGCACAGATACGCAGTATTTT